This T cell receptor (beta chain) was obtained from a study of identical twins. One entry per CDR3 protein, called by TCRdb with MiXCR from the 5' RACE reads. The repertoire holds more than 1.5 million distinct CDR3 sequences, with less than 40% as singletons. This clonotype has just a few counts. The clonotype was recovered from a newborn girl in good health. Sequencing was done on a sample of cord blood.

In DNA, the CDR3 is TGCAGTGCTAGGAGGTGGAATGAGCAGTTCTTC. This sequence encodes CSARRWNEQFF. This sequence joins TRBV20-1 and TRBJ2-1; D unclear. The CDR3 covers 11 residues. CDR1 is DFQATT and CDR2 is SNEGSKA in the germline V gene (reference sequence). V was trimmed by 3 bases and J by 7 bases, leaving 7 bases between them.